The rows below give T cell receptor beta chains drawn from one sample of a study of shared clonotypes between healthy human individuals. Libraries were prepared by immunoSEQ multiplex PCR; TCRdb keeps only in-frame clonotypes and omits some of them. The sample has about 480,000 clones, about 80% seen once; the top ten hold around 13%. Sequencing used PBMCs. The origin of the receptors is a woman aged 35 to 49 in good health. Some clones in this sample may be carry-over from other donors' samples. Both conserved end residues are part of each CDR3. Clone size is stated in some rows and not others, as once, few, many or a class when expanded.

many	TRBV2	CASSPGTELPQHF
-	TRBV18	CASSKGLDNYNEQFF
-	TRBV5-6	CASSLSSGISYEQYF
many	TRBV4-1	CASSQVDILVFGEQFF
-	TRBV5-4	CASSLGGPGANVLTF
once	TRBV5-1	CASRKGRGQTSKGYNEQFF
-	TRBV7-8	CASSLAQVSYEQYF
-	TRBV27	CASSFSQGGQFF
-	TRBV5-1	CASSLAGQGETQYF
-	TRBV4-3	CASSQLAGGFYEQYF
few	TRBV29-1	CSVVVGGQAGYGYTF
-	TRBV7-9	CASSFQEAEAFF
-	TRBV11-2	CASSLEGGMAGEQFF
few	TRBV10-1	CASSRTGSNNEQFF
-	TRBV28	CASSFRGREQYF
-	TRBV5-6	CASSVQGGPYNEQFF
-	TRBV28	CASSLGRYEQYF
-	TRBV5-1	CASSKSTAQETQYF
few	TRBV2	CASSDKDSPTGREQFF
-	TRBV19	CASSARDRGSEAFF
-	TRBV4-2	CASSQDGADTNYGYTF
few	TRBV21-1	CASSKEWDHRTLNAFF
once	TRBV5-6	CASSYPRGGGGTEAFF
-	TRBV7-8	CASSLVVAGGYEQYF
-	TRBV11-1	CASSHPGVAGQETQYF
many	TRBV6-5	CASRTTSGRQETQYF
-	TRBV18	CASSPDRGVATQYF
-	TRBV18	CASSPTSGSTDTQYF
-	TRBV7-2	CASSLVVPPPQETQYF
once	TRBV4-2	CASSQGLADSYEQYF
-	TRBV10-3	CAISALGQGGGTQYF
-	TRBV7-9	CASSLGGVGTGELFF